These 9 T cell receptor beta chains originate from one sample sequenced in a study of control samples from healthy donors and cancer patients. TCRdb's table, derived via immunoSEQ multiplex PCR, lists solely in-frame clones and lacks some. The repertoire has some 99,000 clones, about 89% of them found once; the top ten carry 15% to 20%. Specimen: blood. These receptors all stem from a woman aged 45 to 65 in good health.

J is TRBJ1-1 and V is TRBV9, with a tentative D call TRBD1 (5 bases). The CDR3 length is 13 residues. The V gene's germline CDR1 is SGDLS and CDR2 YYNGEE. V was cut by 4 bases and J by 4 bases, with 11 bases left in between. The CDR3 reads CASSSRVGTEAFF. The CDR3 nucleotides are TGTGCCAGCAGCTCCAGGGTGGGCACTGAAGCTTTCTTT.

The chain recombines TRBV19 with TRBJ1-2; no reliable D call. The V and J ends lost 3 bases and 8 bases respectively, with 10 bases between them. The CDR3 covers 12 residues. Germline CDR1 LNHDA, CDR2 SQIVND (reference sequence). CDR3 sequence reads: CASSIGGSGYTF. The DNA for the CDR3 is TGTGCCAGTAGTATCGGAGGTAGCGGCTACACCTTC.

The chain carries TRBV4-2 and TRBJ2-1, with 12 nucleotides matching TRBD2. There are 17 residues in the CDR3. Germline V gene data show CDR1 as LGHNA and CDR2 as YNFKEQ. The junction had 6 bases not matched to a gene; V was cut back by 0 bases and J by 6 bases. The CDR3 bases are TGTGCCAGCAGCCAAGATCTAGCGGGGGGGGTTCTCAATGAGCAGTTCTTC. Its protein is CASSQDLAGGVLNEQFF.

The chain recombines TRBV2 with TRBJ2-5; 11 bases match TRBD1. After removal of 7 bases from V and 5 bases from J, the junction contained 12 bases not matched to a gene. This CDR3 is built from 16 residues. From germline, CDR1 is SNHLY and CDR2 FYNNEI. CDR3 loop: CASILDRTGGPETQYF. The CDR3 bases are TGTGCCAGCATTCTTGATAGGACAGGGGGCCCGGAGACCCAGTACTTC.

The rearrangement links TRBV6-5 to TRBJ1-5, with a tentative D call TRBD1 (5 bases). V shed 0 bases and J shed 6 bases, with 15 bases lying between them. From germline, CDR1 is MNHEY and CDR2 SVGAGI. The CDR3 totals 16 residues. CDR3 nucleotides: TGTGCCAGCAGTTACTCAGTGAGGGACCCGGGTCAGCCCCAGCATTTT. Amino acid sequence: CASSYSVRDPGQPQHF.

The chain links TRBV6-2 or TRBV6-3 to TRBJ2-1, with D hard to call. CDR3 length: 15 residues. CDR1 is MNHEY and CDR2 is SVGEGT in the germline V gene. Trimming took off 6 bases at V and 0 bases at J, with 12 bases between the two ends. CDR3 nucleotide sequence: TGTGCCAGCAGCCCCGGCAGCCGCTCCTACAATGAGCAGTTCTTC. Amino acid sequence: CASSPGSRSYNEQFF.

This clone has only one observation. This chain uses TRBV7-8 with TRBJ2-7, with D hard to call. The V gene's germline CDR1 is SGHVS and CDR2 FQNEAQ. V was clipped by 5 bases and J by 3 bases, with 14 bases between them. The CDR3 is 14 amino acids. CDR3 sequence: CASSDAHQVYEQYF. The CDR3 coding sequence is TGTGCCAGCAGCGACGCTCATCAGGTCTACGAGCAGTACTTC.

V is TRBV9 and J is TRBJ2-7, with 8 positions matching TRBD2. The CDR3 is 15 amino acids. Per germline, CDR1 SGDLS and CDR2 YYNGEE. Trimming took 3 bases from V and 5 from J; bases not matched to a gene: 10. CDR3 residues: CASSESGRVLDEQYV. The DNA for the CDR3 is TGTGCCAGCAGCGAGAGCGGGAGAGTGTTGGACGAGCAGTACGTC.

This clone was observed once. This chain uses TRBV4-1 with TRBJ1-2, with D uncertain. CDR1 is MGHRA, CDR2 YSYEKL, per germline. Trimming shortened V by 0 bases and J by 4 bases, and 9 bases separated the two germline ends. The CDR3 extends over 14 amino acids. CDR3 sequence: CASSQDMGGYGYTF. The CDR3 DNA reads TGCGCCAGCAGCCAAGATATGGGAGGCTATGGCTACACCTTC.